The rows below give T cell receptor beta chains drawn from one sample of a study of T cells after posttransplantation cyclophosphamide. The method was immunoSEQ multiplex PCR; TCRdb's version includes in-frame clones alone and lacks a portion of them. Of about 52,000 clones listed, approximately 94% are singletons. Sequencing was performed on PBMCs. The receptor set was obtained from a woman aged 25 to 39 in good health and a related stem cell transplant donor. The CDR3 runs from the conserved cysteine through the conserved F or W. Fields, in order: V gene, D gene, J gene, clone size, CDR3 DNA, CDR3 protein. The D gene is left open where the match is weak. Some rows mark clone size as missing; the rest say once, few, many or name a class of expanded clone.

TRBV30	NA	TRBJ1-1	once	TGTGCCTGGAGTGTACGGGGGGACACTGAAGCTTTCTTT	CAWSVRGDTEAFF
TRBV6-5	NA	TRBJ2-7	NA	TGTGCCAGCAGTTTCTCGGGGCTCCACGAGCAGTACTTC	CASSFSGLHEQYF
TRBV5-5	NA	TRBJ2-7	NA	TGTGCCAGCAGCCAACTACACGATACGGGCGAGCAGTACTTC	CASSQLHDTGEQYF
TRBV5-6	TRBD2	TRBJ2-3	NA	TGTGCCAGCAGCTCCGATAGCGGGGGGGCCCCAGATACGCAGTATTTT	CASSSDSGGAPDTQYF
TRBV19	NA	TRBJ2-3	NA	TGTGCCAGTAGTCAAAGACCGGGGGGCACAGATACGCAGTATTTT	CASSQRPGGTDTQYF
TRBV7-6	TRBD2	TRBJ2-5	NA	TGTGCCAGCAGCTTGGGCGGGGGGGTCCGGGAGACCCAGTACTTC	CASSLGGGVRETQYF
TRBV5-1	TRBD2	TRBJ2-6	NA	TGCGCCAGCAGCTCCGGGAGGGAGGGGGCCAACGTCCTGACTTTC	CASSSGREGANVLTF
TRBV11-1	TRBD1	TRBJ1-6	NA	TGTGCCAGCAGCTTAAAGCGGGACAGGAGAGTTCCACCCCTCCACTTT	CASSLKRDRRVPPLHF
TRBV6-5	TRBD1	TRBJ2-7	NA	TGTGCCAGCAGTTACGAGACAGGGGCCTACGAGCAGTACTTC	CASSYETGAYEQYF
TRBV5-4	NA	TRBJ1-4	NA	TGTGCCAGCAGTTTGGCCCAGGGTGATGAAAAACTGTTTTTT	CASSLAQGDEKLFF
TRBV6-1	NA	TRBJ2-3	NA	TGTGCCAGCAGTGAAGCGAGAGTCGGAAGACTCACAGATACGCAGTATTTT	CASSEARVGRLTDTQYF
TRBV30	NA	TRBJ1-2	NA	TGTGCCTGGAGCCGACAGGTAATCCGGATGCAGGGCTACACCTTC	CAWSRQVIRMQGYTF
TRBV6-1	TRBD1	TRBJ2-7	once	TGTGCCAGCAGTGAAAGGAGACAGGGCTACGAGCAGTACTTC	CASSERRQGYEQYF
TRBV2	TRBD2	TRBJ2-1	NA	TGTGCCAGCAGAGTGACTAGCGGAAACAATGAGCAGTTCTTC	CASRVTSGNNEQFF
TRBV28	TRBD1	TRBJ1-2	NA	TGTGCCAGCAGTTTACCCCAGGGGGCGCGGGGCTACACCTTC	CASSLPQGARGYTF
TRBV6-1	NA	TRBJ1-2	NA	TGTGCCAGCAGGGGGGACTTCTATGGCTACACCTTC	CASRGDFYGYTF
TRBV7-2	TRBD1	TRBJ1-2	NA	TGTGCCAGCAGCGGCCCCGGGACAGGGTTTCGCGGCTACACCTTC	CASSGPGTGFRGYTF
TRBV7-9	NA	TRBJ1-5	NA	TGTGCCAGCAGCATCGTCGGGGGCAATCAGCCCCAGCATTTT	CASSIVGGNQPQHF
TRBV6-5	NA	TRBJ1-6	NA	TGTGCCAGCAGTTATTCGGACTTAAGAGCCCTCCACTTT	CASSYSDLRALHF
TRBV7-2	TRBD1	TRBJ1-2	NA	TGTGCCAGCAGCTCAGGCCCCGGGACAGGGGTTTTCTACACCTTC	CASSSGPGTGVFYTF
TRBV9	NA	TRBJ1-1	NA	TGTGCCAGCGGCGGGGGGGGATACACTGAAGCTTTCTTT	CASGGGGYTEAFF
TRBV11-1	TRBD1	TRBJ2-7	NA	TGTGCCAGCAGCTTAGAGGGACAGGGGGCCTACGAGCAGTACTTC	CASSLEGQGAYEQYF
TRBV5-5	NA	TRBJ1-2	NA	TGTGCCAGCAGCTTCCCGGGTAACTATGGCTACACCTTC	CASSFPGNYGYTF
TRBV30	NA	TRBJ2-3	once	TGTGCCTGGAGTACAAAAGGGCTAGCCAGCACAGATACGCAGTATTTT	CAWSTKGLASTDTQYF
TRBV7-3	TRBD2	TRBJ2-3	NA	TGTGCCAGCAGCTCCGGGGGGGCCCAAGATACGCAGTATTTT	CASSSGGAQDTQYF
TRBV6-5	NA	TRBJ1-5	NA	TGTGCCAGCAGTTACGGAAGGGGGAGCGTTCAGCCCCAGCATTTT	CASSYGRGSVQPQHF
TRBV2	TRBD2	TRBJ2-3	NA	TGTGCCAGCGGAGCGGGGGCCCGGCGGGATACGCAGTATTTT	CASGAGARRDTQYF
TRBV7-2	TRBD1	TRBJ1-5	NA	TGTGCCAGCAGCCAAGACGGACAGGGAAGTCAGCCCCAGCATTTT	CASSQDGQGSQPQHF
TRBV6-5	NA	TRBJ1-1	NA	TGTGCCAGCAGTCCCAGTGTGAACACTGAAGCTTTCTTT	CASSPSVNTEAFF
TRBV19	TRBD2	TRBJ2-3	NA	TGTGCCAGTAGTCCGGGGGGAGAGGCAGATACGCAGTATTTT	CASSPGGEADTQYF
TRBV7-2	TRBD2	TRBJ2-7	NA	TGTGCCAGCAGCCTGACTAGCGGGGCTCGCTACGAGCAGTACTTC	CASSLTSGARYEQYF